The clone carrying this T cell receptor beta chain has more than one count but fewer than ten. The antigen is undetermined. Four subsets defined by CD45RA and CD27 were sorted after CD3, CD4, CD8 and live/dead staining. An equimolar mix of two oligonucleotides served as the beta constant-region primer for TRBC1 and TRBC2. Four rounds of PCR amplified the ligated cDNA using nested alpha and beta constant-region primers plus SP2. A 12-nucleotide UMI and the SP2 primer were added to the cDNA 3' end by oligonucleotide ligation. Each CDR3 protein gets one entry after TCRdb re-called the UMI-ligation and nested PCR reads with MiXCR. The table has around 140,000 distinct CDR3 sequences, under 25% seen once. The data stem from a study of naive and memory T cell subsets. Study-wide points: In naive cells, over 85% of TCR sequences were seen only once. Naive repertoires, especially CD8, held a few larger clonotypes, possibly memory cells re-expressing CD45RA. No ground truth validated the naive and memory repertoire findings.

The CDR3 sequence is 15 residues long. V gave up 11 bases and J gave up 1 base; unmatched junction bases: 14. CDR1 is MNHNS, CDR2 SASEGT, per germline. The chain is built from TRBV6-1 and TRBJ2-7; 7 positions match TRBD1. The clonotype was recovered from a human donor in good health. Material: naive CD8+ T cells from blood. The CDR3 DNA reads as TGTGCCGGGGCCCCGGGGACAGTTCGATCCTACGAGCAGTACTTC. Translating gives CAGAPGTVRSYEQYF.